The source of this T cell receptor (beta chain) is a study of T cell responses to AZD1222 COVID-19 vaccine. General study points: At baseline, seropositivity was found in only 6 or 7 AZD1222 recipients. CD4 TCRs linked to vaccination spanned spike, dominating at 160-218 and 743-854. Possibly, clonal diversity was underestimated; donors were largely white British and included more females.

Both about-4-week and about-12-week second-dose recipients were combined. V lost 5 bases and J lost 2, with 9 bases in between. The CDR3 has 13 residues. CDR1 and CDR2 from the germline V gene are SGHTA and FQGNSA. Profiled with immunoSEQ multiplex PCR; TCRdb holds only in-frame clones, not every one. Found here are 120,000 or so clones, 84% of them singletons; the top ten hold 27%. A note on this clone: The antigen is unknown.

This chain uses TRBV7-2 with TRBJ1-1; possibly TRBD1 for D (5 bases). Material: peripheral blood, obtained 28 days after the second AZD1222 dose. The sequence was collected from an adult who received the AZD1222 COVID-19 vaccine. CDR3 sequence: CASSTQGNTEAFF. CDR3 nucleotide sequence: TGTGCCAGCAGCACTCAGGGTAACACTGAAGCTTTCTTT.